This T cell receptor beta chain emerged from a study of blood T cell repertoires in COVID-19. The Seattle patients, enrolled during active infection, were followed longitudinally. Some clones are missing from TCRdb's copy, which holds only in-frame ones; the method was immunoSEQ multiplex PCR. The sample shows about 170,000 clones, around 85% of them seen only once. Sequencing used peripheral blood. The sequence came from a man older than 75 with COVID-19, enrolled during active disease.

CDR3 amino acids: CATSDFLTDTQYF. The CDR3 region has the DNA TGTGCCACCAGTGATTTTCTCACAGATACGCAGTATTTT. The rearrangement uses TRBV24-1 and TRBJ2-3; D not resolved. The CDR3 covers 13 residues. Germline V gene sequence: CDR1 KGHDR, CDR2 SFDVKD. V lost 1 base, J lost 2 bases, and 3 bases lay in between.